The 29 T cell receptor beta chains below all came from one sample that was sequenced in a study of blood T cell repertoires in COVID-19 (TCRdb year 2020). Preparation of the library involved the immunoSEQ multiplex PCR assay. In its TCRdb copy, this immuneACCESS table keeps in-frame sequences only and misses some clones. Where compared with another copy, unresolved V genes explain less than half of these, and the others have no known cause. For this sample the table gives some 160,000 clones, of which around four fifths were detected only once. The top ten clones comprise 6.2% of the sample. Sequenced input: PBMCs or T cells enriched from blood (not recorded which). The origin of the receptors is a middle-aged woman who had recovered from COVID-19.

V gene TRBV5-6 combines with J gene TRBJ2-1; no reliable D call. This CDR3 comprises 12 residues. CDR1 is SGHDT, CDR2 YYEEEE, per germline. V was shortened by 4 bases and J by 8 bases, with 10 bases between the two germline ends. Here the CDR3 reads CASSLTAYEQFF. The DNA for the CDR3 is TGTGCCAGCAGCCTCACAGCTTATGAGCAGTTCTTC.

The chain combines TRBV6-5 with TRBJ1-2; D might be TRBD1 (6 bases). Trimming took 2 bases from V and 6 from J, leaving 10 bases between them. This CDR3 region has 13 residues. Per germline, CDR1 MNHEY and CDR2 SVGAGI. The CDR3 region is CASSYPGTNGYTF. Written as DNA, the CDR3 is TGTGCCAGCAGTTACCCAGGGACAAATGGCTACACCTTC.

The gene calls are TRBV5-4 and TRBJ1-1; 7 nucleotides line up with TRBD1. The CDR3 is made up of 13 amino acids. Germline V lookup: CDR1 SGHNT, CDR2 YYREEE (reference sequence). V shed 0 bases and J 5 bases; nucleotides not matched to a gene: 1. The CDR3 sequence: CASSLETGTEAFF. For the CDR3, the DNA is TGTGCCAGCAGCTTGGAGACAGGGACTGAAGCTTTCTTT. Combining the CDR3 with reference TRBV5-4 and TRBJ1-1 gives the whole variable domain ETGVTQSPTHLIKTRGQQVTLRCSSQSGHNTVSWYQQALGQGPQFIFQYYREEENGRGNFPPRFSGLQFPNYSSELNVNALELDDSALYLCASSLETGTEAFFGQGTRLTVV.

Only a few counts were recorded for this clone. The genes are TRBV6-5 and TRBJ2-2, with D possibly matching TRBD2 (6 bases). CDR3 length: 15 amino acids. The V end lost 8 bases, the J end lost 7 bases, and 20 bases lay between the germline ends. CDR1 and CDR2 from the germline V gene are MNHEY and SVGAGI. CDR3 DNA: TGTGCCAGCGGCGGCGGGGTGGCCCGCGGCGGGGAGCTGTTTTTT. Translating gives CASGGGVARGGELFF.

This clone was recorded only once. The V and J genes are TRBV5-1 and TRBJ2-7; the match to TRBD2 covers 9 bases. J lost 5 bases, V lost 0 bases, and 6 bases had no gene match. The CDR3 is 15 residues long. Germline values: CDR1 SGHRS, CDR2 YFSETQ. The CDR3 protein is CASSLAGTSLNEQYF. The CDR3 region has the DNA TGCGCCAGCAGCTTGGCCGGGACTAGCCTCAACGAGCAGTACTTC.

The chain joins TRBV27 to TRBJ2-1, with TRBD2 matching 10 bases. With 5 bases clipped from V and 1 base from J, the junction kept 14 bases outside the gene matches. CDR3 length: 19 residues. Per the germline V gene, CDR1 is MNHEY and CDR2 is SMNVEV (reference sequence). Written as DNA, the CDR3 is TGTGCCAGCAGTCGGGACGCTGGGCTAGCGGGAGCGTCCTACAATGAGCAGTTCTTC. Protein product: CASSRDAGLAGASYNEQFF.

The V call is TRBV6-5, the J call TRBJ2-7; maybe TRBD2 (5 bases). The CDR3 loop spans 14 amino acids. CDR1 MNHEY and CDR2 SVGAGI come from the germline V gene. V lost 7 bases, J lost 3 bases, and 16 bases lay in between. CDR3 sequence: CASMVARESYEQYF. The CDR3 nucleotides are TGTGCCAGCATGGTGGCTAGGGAGAGCTACGAGCAGTACTTC.

V usage is TRBV7-9 and J usage is TRBJ2-5; 7 bases are shared with TRBD2. V lost 2 bases to trimming and J lost 4 bases; unmatched junction nucleotides: 4. CDR3 length: 14 amino acids. Germline V gene sequence: CDR1 SEHNR, CDR2 FQNEAQ (reference sequence). The CDR3 DNA follows: TGTGCCAGCAGCTTACCCCTAGCGGCAGAGACCCAGTACTTC. Residues: CASSLPLAAETQYF.

The rearrangement joins TRBV20-1 to TRBJ1-5, with TRBD1 as a possible D gene (6 bases). The CDR3 loop spans 16 amino acids. With 3 bases removed from V and 0 bases from J, the gap between germline ends came to 15 bases. CDR1 and CDR2 (germline): DFQATT, SNEGSKA (reference sequence). The CDR3 DNA sequence: TGCAGTGCTAGTAGGGACACTAGACTTAGCAATCAGCCCCAGCATTTT. Its protein is CSASRDTRLSNQPQHF.

The CDR3 coding sequence is TGTGCCAGTAGAAACCAGGGAACCTATAATTCACCCCTCCACTTT. Amino acids: CASRNQGTYNSPLHF. The chain links TRBV19 to TRBJ1-6, with a tentative D call TRBD1 (5 bases). This CDR3 region has 15 residues. Germline CDR1 LNHDA, CDR2 SQIVND (reference sequence). With 6 bases removed from V and 2 bases from J, the gap between germline ends came to 11 bases.

The chain couples TRBV14 to TRBJ1-4; D uncertain. Germline-derived CDR1 and CDR2 are SGHDN and FVKESK. Trimming shortened V by 0 bases and J by 4 bases, and 6 bases separated the two germline ends. This CDR3 is built from 14 residues. CDR3 DNA sequence: TGTGCCAGCAGCCAAGACGTCTTTAATGAAAAACTGTTTTTT. It yields the protein CASSQDVFNEKLFF.

A single count supports this clone. CDR3 residues: CASSRQYNQPQHF. For the CDR3, the DNA is TGTGCCAGCAGCCGACAGTACAATCAGCCCCAGCATTTT. This chain connects TRBV11-2 to TRBJ1-5; possible D gene TRBD1, 5 bases. The length of the CDR3 is 13 residues. V was trimmed by 5 bases and J by 3 bases, leaving 8 bases between them. The germline gives CDR1 SGHAT, CDR2 FQNNGV.

The chain combines TRBV11-2 with TRBJ1-1; D might be TRBD1 (5 bases). The ends were cut back, 3 bases at V and 0 bases at J, with 8 bases in the middle. The CDR3 length is 14 residues. Germline assignment: CDR1 SGHAT and CDR2 FQNNGV. The CDR3 spells CASSLAGMNTEAFF. As DNA, the CDR3 is TGTGCCAGCAGCTTGGCAGGGATGAACACTGAAGCTTTCTTT.

The chain uses TRBV2 and TRBJ1-3; weak D call: TRBD1 (5 bases). Trimming cost V 3 bases and J 0 bases, with 15 bases left between them. Germline V lookup: CDR1 SNHLY, CDR2 FYNNEI. The CDR3 is 17 residues long. CDR3 DNA: TGTGCCAGCAGTGATGGAGGGTCCCAGGGCTCTGGAAACACCATATATTTT. Translation: CASSDGGSQGSGNTIYF.

CDR3 sequence reads: CASSRGLAGAISYEQYF. The CDR3 DNA sequence: TGTGCCAGCAGCCGCGGACTAGCGGGAGCTATTAGCTACGAGCAGTACTTC. This rearrangement joins TRBV5-4 to TRBJ2-7, with 13 nucleotides matching TRBD2. Germline CDR1 and CDR2: SGHNT and YYREEE (reference sequence). J was trimmed by 3 bases and V by 4 bases; bases with no gene match: 10. The CDR3 covers 17 residues.

The chain carries TRBV5-1 and TRBJ2-5, with a tentative D call TRBD2 (6 bases). The CDR3 runs to 18 residues. The V end was cut by 3 bases, the J end by 5 bases, with 26 bases between. Germline-derived CDR1 and CDR2 are SGHRS and YFSETQ. The CDR3 coding sequence is TGCGCCAGCAGCTCGCCCTCTTTTACCGGGACTTCTCCGGAGACCCAGTACTTC. Translating gives CASSSPSFTGTSPETQYF.

The genes are TRBV7-9 and TRBJ1-5; D remains ambiguous. This CDR3 is built from 13 residues. The ends were cut back, 8 bases at V and 0 bases at J, with 8 bases in the middle. Germline CDR1 reads SEHNR; CDR2 reads FQNEAQ (reference sequence). The DNA for the CDR3 is TGTGCCAGCGGCATTAATAGCAATCAGCCCCAGCATTTT. It yields the protein CASGINSNQPQHF.

The chain has TRBV18 and TRBJ1-5; D is perhaps TRBD1 (5 bases). From germline, CDR1 is KGHSH and CDR2 LQKENI. The CDR3 has 15 residues. Trimming stripped 2 bases from V and 2 bases from J, with 10 bases between. The CDR3 DNA sequence: TGTGCCAGCTCACCAGGGGCGTGGGGCAATCAGCCCCAGCATTTT. Protein sequence: CASSPGAWGNQPQHF.

The rearrangement links TRBV19 to TRBJ2-6; 9 positions match TRBD1. The V gene end was trimmed by 10 bases and the J gene end by 3 bases; junction bases not matched to a gene: 16. Germline-derived CDR1 and CDR2 are LNHDA and SQIVND (reference sequence). This CDR3 comprises 18 residues. The CDR3 sequence is CATRQTGQGIRGANVLTF. CDR3 sequence (DNA): TGTGCCACACGACAAACGGGACAGGGCATCCGTGGGGCCAACGTCCTGACTTTC.

The chain has TRBV9 and TRBJ1-4; the match to TRBD1 covers 7 bases. This CDR3 region has 14 residues. The germline gives CDR1 SGDLS, CDR2 YYNGEE. V dropped 4 bases and J dropped 8; count of bases not matched to a gene: 8. CDR3 protein: CASSTRQGREKLFF. The DNA of the CDR3 is TGTGCCAGCAGCACTCGACAGGGCAGGGAAAAACTGTTTTTT.

The rearrangement joins TRBV10-3 to TRBJ1-3, with 10 bases fitting TRBD1. Germline V gene sequence: CDR1 ENHRY, CDR2 SYGVKD. V lost 8 bases and J lost 2; bases outside the gene matches: 3. The length of the CDR3 is 14 residues. CDR3 sequence: CAIGTGVAGNTIYF. For the CDR3, the DNA is TGTGCCATCGGGACAGGGGTAGCTGGAAACACCATATATTTT.

CDR3 in amino acids: CSVELLTGYGYTF. As DNA, the CDR3 is TGCAGCGTTGAGCTTCTGACGGGTTATGGCTACACCTTC. The chain is built from TRBV29-1 and TRBJ1-2; D remains ambiguous. V was pared by 3 bases and J by 5 bases, with 13 bases between. The CDR3 covers 13 residues. Germline V gene lookup returns CDR1 SQVTM and CDR2 ANQGSEA.

The rearrangement uses TRBV6-5 and TRBJ1-1; 8 nucleotides align to TRBD1. The CDR3 is 15 amino acids. After removal of 10 bases from V and 4 bases from J, the junction contained 14 bases not matched to a gene. The germline gives CDR1 MNHEY, CDR2 SVGAGI. The DNA for the CDR3 is TGTGCCACCGGGGGTAAATACAGGGGGACCACTGAAGCTTTCTTT. This codes for CATGGKYRGTTEAFF.

The rearrangement uses TRBV3-1 (or the pseudogene TRBV3-2) and TRBJ1-1; 7 positions agree with TRBD1. This CDR3 has 15 residues. The V gene's germline CDR1 is LGHDT and CDR2 YNNKEL (reference sequence). The V gene end was trimmed by 5 bases and the J gene end by 4 bases; junction bases not matched to a gene: 10. The CDR3 nucleotides are TGTGCCAGCAGCGTGCGACAGGGTCCCGGCACTGAAGCTTTCTTT. It translates to CASSVRQGPGTEAFF.

The chain joins TRBV14 to TRBJ2-4; weak D call: TRBD1 (6 bases). The germline CDR1 and CDR2 sequences are SGHDN and FVKESK. CDR3 size: 16 residues. Deletions cut 1 base from V and 0 bases from J, with 10 bases between. In DNA form, the CDR3 reads TGTGCCAGCAGCCAAGCGGACAGTCGAGCCAAAAACATTCAGTACTTC. Translation gives CASSQADSRAKNIQYF.

The chain combines TRBV4-1 with TRBJ1-6; 8 positions match TRBD1. This CDR3 has 14 residues. Germline lookup yields CDR1 MGHRA and CDR2 YSYEKL. V dropped 2 bases and J dropped 9; count of bases not matched to a gene: 3. The CDR3 nucleotides are TGCGCCAGCAGCCAACAGGGGGCGGTTTCACCCCTCCACTTT. Protein sequence: CASSQQGAVSPLHF.

The chain joins TRBV11-3 to TRBJ2-2; TRBD1 aligns across 7 bases. The J segment lost 3 bases and the V segment lost 5 bases, leaving 6 bases of the junction unmatched. The germline V gene has CDR1 SGHNT and CDR2 YENEEA. The CDR3 covers 15 residues. CDR3 sequence reads: CASSPRQGDTGELFF. Here the CDR3 DNA reads TGTGCCAGCAGCCCTCGACAGGGAGACACCGGGGAGCTGTTTTTT.

This chain connects TRBV11-2 to TRBJ1-2; 10 nucleotides agree with TRBD1. V lost 6 bases to trimming and J lost 6 bases; unmatched junction nucleotides: 13. CDR3 length: 16 amino acids. Germline V gives CDR1 SGHAT, CDR2 FQNNGV. The CDR3 loop is CASSHMTGGIFDGYTF. In DNA, the CDR3 is TGTGCCAGCAGTCATATGACAGGGGGCATCTTTGATGGCTACACCTTC. The full variable domain, its missing parts supplied by reference TRBV11-2 and TRBJ1-2, is EAGVAQSPRYKIIEKRQSVAFWCNPISGHATLYWYQQILGQGPKLLIQFQNNGVVDDSQLPKDRFSAERLKGVDSTLKIQPAKLEDSAVYLCASSHMTGGIFDGYTFGSGTRLTVV.

The rearrangement links TRBV2 to TRBJ1-5; 10 nucleotides align to TRBD1. Germline trimming cut 2 bases from V and 5 bases from J; bases unmatched to any gene: 6. This CDR3 contains 16 residues. Germline assignment: CDR1 SNHLY and CDR2 FYNNEI. This CDR3 is CASSEPTGGSHQPQHF. Here the CDR3 DNA reads TGTGCCAGCAGTGAACCGACAGGGGGCTCGCATCAGCCCCAGCATTTT.